The 28 T cell receptor beta chains reported below all come from one sample, sequenced in a study of post-analysis software for immune sequencing data. Study-wide results and caveats: Four to six TRBV segments (TRBV5-6, TRBV5-1 and TRBV20-1 among them) occurred more frequently in patients than in controls.

What these receptors recognize is not known. Unique molecular identifiers were built into the TCR beta cDNA libraries. TCRdb called the PCR reads again in MiXCR, with one record for every CDR3 protein. This table holds roughly 620,000 distinct CDR3 sequences, about 40% found once. The source material was blood. These receptor sequences come from a girl aged 5-17 years with multiple sclerosis.

Comment on this clonotype: An end of the junction does not agree with germline; a read error may underlie this. The chain carries TRBV7-6 and TRBJ2-7; 9 bases are shared with TRBD2. The CDR3 consists of 14 residues. Germline-derived CDR1 and CDR2 are SGHVS and FNYEAQ. The CDR3 protein is CASSFIAGVYEQYF. CDR3 DNA: TGTGCCAGTAGCTTTATAGCGGGAGTCTACGAGCAGTACTTC.

This sequence joins TRBV2 and TRBJ1-2; D is uncertain. Germline loops: CDR1 SNHLY, CDR2 FYNNEI. V was clipped by 6 bases and J by 3 bases, with 17 bases between them. This CDR3 spans 15 amino acids. CDR3: CASRPVGQKDYGYTF. As DNA, the CDR3 is TGTGCCAGCAGACCAGTGGGCCAAAAAGACTATGGCTACACCTTC.

V is TRBV3-1 and J is TRBJ2-3, with D perhaps matching TRBD2 (6 bases). Germline values: CDR1 LGHDT, CDR2 YNNKEL (reference sequence). CDR3 length: 14 residues. The V end was cut by 1 base, the J end by 6 bases, with 11 bases between. In DNA form, the CDR3 reads TGTGCCAGCAGCCAAGGAGGAGGGAGTGATACGCAGTATTTT. This sequence encodes CASSQGGGSDTQYF.

This clonotype is a singleton in its sample. V gene TRBV11-3 combines with J gene TRBJ2-7; 11 bases are shared with TRBD2. Germline V CDR1 and CDR2: SGHNT, YENEEA. V lost 5 bases to trimming and J lost 0 bases; unmatched junction nucleotides: 9. The CDR3 has 17 residues. For the CDR3, the DNA is TGTGCCAGCAGCCCCGTCTATAGCGGGAGGGCCTCCTACGAGCAGTACTTC. Its translation is CASSPVYSGRASYEQYF.

This clonotype was seen a few times. One end of the junction is discordant with germline, which a read error may explain. The CDR3: CASSLVRQGSGEQFF. The CDR3 coding sequence is TGTGCCAGTAGCTTAGTACGGCAGGGGAGCGGTGAGCAGTTCTTC. The V gene is TRBV7-2, the J gene TRBJ2-1, with a tentative D call TRBD1 (6 bases). This CDR3 spans 15 amino acids. The V gene's germline CDR1 is SGHTA and CDR2 FQGNSA.

This chain joins TRBV3-1 and TRBJ2-1; no reliable D call. The ends were cut back, 4 bases at V and 7 bases at J, with 20 bases in the middle. In germline, CDR1 is LGHDT, CDR2 YNNKEL (reference sequence). This CDR3 comprises 16 residues. This CDR3 is CASSLQLPDSGNEQFF. CDR3 bases: TGTGCCAGCAGCCTACAACTCCCCGACTCCGGGAATGAGCAGTTCTTC.

The chain recombines TRBV6-6 with TRBJ1-2, with no clear D. The germline CDR1 and CDR2 sequences are MNHNY and SVGAGI (reference sequence). V gave up 4 bases and J gave up 5 bases, with 11 bases separating them. The CDR3 loop spans 13 amino acids. CDR3 sequence (DNA): TGTGCCAGCAGTTCCCGGGCAGTTTATGGCTACACCTTC. Encoded protein: CASSSRAVYGYTF.

The rearrangement uses TRBV20-1 and TRBJ1-2, with D possibly being TRBD1 (6 bases). CDR3 size: 13 residues. V lost 5 bases and J 6 bases, leaving 16 bases between the germline ends. Germline V CDR1 and CDR2: DFQATT, SNEGSKA (reference sequence). The CDR3: CSAAVQGFNGYTF. The CDR3 DNA is TGCAGTGCTGCCGTTCAGGGGTTTAATGGCTACACCTTC.

CDR3 amino acids: CASSYPTGEHSPLHF. CDR3 bases: TGTGCCAGCAGTTATCCGACAGGAGAACATTCACCCCTCCACTTT. J is TRBJ1-6 and V is TRBV6-6; weak D call: TRBD1 (6 bases). Per germline, CDR1 MNHNY and CDR2 SVGAGI (reference sequence). Between the trimmed V and J ends, which lost 3 bases and 8 bases, there was a span of 14 bases. The CDR3 has 15 amino acids.

This clonotype was seen only a few times. The chain couples TRBV5-1 to TRBJ2-1; no clear D. Germline lookup yields CDR1 SGHRS and CDR2 YFSETQ. Trimming removed 2 bases from V and 0 bases from J, with 6 bases in between. The CDR3 covers 14 residues. As DNA, the CDR3 is TGCGCCAGCAGCTTAAGCAACTCCTACAATGAGCAGTTCTTC. This gives the protein CASSLSNSYNEQFF.

This clonotype was detected a few times. V usage is TRBV12-3 or TRBV12-4 and J usage is TRBJ2-1; D is perhaps TRBD1 or TRBD2 (5 bases each). This CDR3 is 18 amino acids long. The ends were cut back, 7 bases at V and 0 bases at J, with 22 bases in the middle. The CDR3 protein is CASTVKGQRAASYNEQFF. CDR3 bases: TGTGCCAGCACCGTTAAGGGGCAGCGAGCGGCCTCCTACAATGAGCAGTTCTTC.

The rearrangement links TRBV6-2 or TRBV6-3 to TRBJ2-1; 10 bases match TRBD2. CDR1 and CDR2 from the germline V gene are MNHEY and SVGEGT. V was pared by 1 base and J by 4 bases, with 4 bases of the junction left unmatched. The CDR3 runs 16 residues. DNA of the CDR3: TGTGCCAGCAGTTACTATGGACTAGCGGAGTACAATGAGCAGTTCTTC. As protein: CASSYYGLAEYNEQFF.

This clonotype occurred once. This sequence may be a read error, since a much larger clone differs from it by one base. The chain combines TRBV12-3 or TRBV12-4 with TRBJ1-1; no definite D call. The CDR3 is 11 residues long. In DNA form, the CDR3 reads TGTACCAGCAGTTTAGTCACTGAAGCTTTCTTT. As protein: CTSSLVTEAFF.

The chain uses TRBV10-3 and TRBJ2-1; 14 bases are shared with TRBD2. Germline assignment: CDR1 ENHRY and CDR2 SYGVKD. V gave up 2 bases and J gave up 2 bases; unmatched junction bases: 8. The CDR3 has 19 residues. The CDR3 here is CAISEPGTSGRATYNEQFF. For the CDR3, the DNA is TGTGCCATCAGTGAGCCCGGGACTAGCGGGAGAGCCACCTACAATGAGCAGTTCTTC.

The CDR3 sequence is CASRDSGRNLNTQYF. In DNA form, the CDR3 reads TGTGCCAGCAGAGATAGCGGGAGAAATTTAAATACGCAGTATTTT. The chain carries TRBV12-3 or TRBV12-4 and TRBJ2-3; 9 bases fit TRBD2. The ends lost 6 bases at V and 7 bases at J; junction bases unmatched: 11. CDR3 length: 15 residues.

This clonotype appeared once. The V and J genes are TRBV27 and TRBJ1-1, with D perhaps TRBD1 (5 bases). The CDR3 contains 14 residues. V lost 5 bases and J 5 bases, leaving 15 bases between the germline ends. Germline V gene sequence: CDR1 MNHEY, CDR2 SMNVEV (reference sequence). CDR3 sequence (DNA): TGTGCCAGCAGTAGGGACTTAGGGGTGACTGAAGCTTTCTTT. Translating it yields CASSRDLGVTEAFF.

This chain uses TRBV11-2 with TRBJ2-7; 10 bases map to TRBD2. CDR3 length: 16 residues. CDR1 SGHAT and CDR2 FQNNGV come from the germline V gene. The junction had 13 bases not matched to a gene; V was cut back by 1 base and J by 10 bases. CDR3 amino acids: CASSLARSGGADTQYF. CDR3 DNA: TGTGCCAGCAGCTTAGCAAGGAGCGGGGGGGCGGACACTCAGTACTTC.

This clonotype was detected a few times. The rearrangement links TRBV29-1 to TRBJ2-6; D gene unclear. The CDR3 has 13 residues. The V end was cut by 4 bases, the J end by 4 bases, with 8 bases between. The germline gives CDR1 SQVTM, CDR2 ANQGSEA. CDR3 sequence reads: CSVVRAGANVLTF. CDR3 in DNA: TGCAGCGTTGTACGTGCAGGGGCCAACGTCCTGACTTTC.

This clonotype was detected a few times. The chain joins TRBV5-1 to TRBJ2-7; the D call may be TRBD1 or TRBD2 (5 bases each). The CDR3 spans 15 residues. Trimming cost V 0 bases and J 4 bases, with 14 bases left between them. CDR1 and CDR2 from the germline V gene are SGHRS and YFSETQ. CDR3 residues: CASSLAPGRQYEQYF. CDR3 coding DNA: TGCGCCAGCAGCTTGGCCCCGGGGCGCCAATACGAGCAGTACTTC.

The V call is TRBV29-1, the J call TRBJ2-1; 8 bases are a match to TRBD2. Trimming cost V 3 bases and J 9 bases; bases outside gene matches: 13. Germline loops: CDR1 SQVTM, CDR2 ANQGSEA. This CDR3 spans 15 amino acids. The CDR3 nucleotides read TGCAGCGTTGATGGGGGCGGGGGGCCAGGTTTTGAGCAGTTCTTC. Translation: CSVDGGGGPGFEQFF.

The V call is TRBV27, the J call TRBJ1-6, with TRBD1 as a possible D gene (6 bases). V was clipped by 5 bases and J by 9 bases, with 17 bases between them. The CDR3 is made up of 15 amino acids. Germline V gene data show CDR1 as MNHEY and CDR2 as SMNVEV (reference sequence). CDR3 sequence: CASSPGGAIGSPLHF. The CDR3, as DNA: TGTGCCAGCAGTCCCGGGGGGGCGATTGGTTCACCCCTCCACTTT.

This rearrangement joins TRBV24-1 to TRBJ2-3; D remains ambiguous. The CDR3 contains 16 residues. V was trimmed by 4 bases and J by 0 bases, leaving 13 bases between them. Germline V CDR1 and CDR2: KGHDR, SFDVKD. CDR3 DNA: TGTGCCACCAGTGACCAGGCACGCCAAAGCACAGATACGCAGTATTTT. Translation: CATSDQARQSTDTQYF.

The J gene is TRBJ2-5, the V gene TRBV29-1, with D perhaps assigned TRBD1 or TRBD2 (6 bases each). Germline assignment: CDR1 SQVTM and CDR2 ANQGSEA. Trimming took off 2 bases at V and 4 bases at J, with 17 bases between the two ends. The CDR3 sequence is 15 residues long. The CDR3, as DNA: TGCAGCGTTGAATTTTCAGTTGGGGGGCGAGAGACCCAGTACTTC. As protein: CSVEFSVGGRETQYF.

The chain carries TRBV2 and TRBJ2-4, with D perhaps TRBD2 (5 bases). The germline gives CDR1 SNHLY, CDR2 FYNNEI. V lost 6 bases and J lost 3, with 12 bases in between. This CDR3 has 14 residues. The CDR3 DNA sequence: TGTGCCAGCAGAAGACCTGGAGGCAAAAACATTCAGTACTTC. Its protein is CASRRPGGKNIQYF.

The chain joins TRBV7-9 to TRBJ2-1; D might be TRBD1 or TRBD2, each matching 5 bases. Germline CDR1 is SEHNR and CDR2 is FQNEAQ (reference sequence). Trimming removed 4 bases from V and 0 bases from J, with 16 bases in between. The CDR3 is made up of 17 amino acids. CDR3 amino acids: CASSSRVGPHSYNEQFF. The CDR3 DNA reads TGTGCCAGCAGCTCGCGGGTGGGACCCCACTCCTACAATGAGCAGTTCTTC.

The chain has TRBV29-1 and TRBJ2-4; D is ambiguous. Trimming left V 4 bases short and J 4 bases short, with 11 bases between. This CDR3 has 13 residues. The germline V gene encodes CDR1 SQVTM and CDR2 ANQGSEA. The CDR3 reads CSVVARNKNIQYF. The CDR3 DNA sequence: TGCAGCGTTGTGGCCAGAAATAAAAACATTCAGTACTTC.

This rearrangement joins TRBV27 to TRBJ2-5, with D unclear. The CDR3 is 14 residues long. The ends were cut back, 5 bases at V and 5 bases at J, with 15 bases in the middle. Germline V gives CDR1 MNHEY, CDR2 SMNVEV (reference sequence). CDR3 residues: CASSLSIYSETQYF. The CDR3 DNA is TGTGCCAGCAGTCTCTCGATCTACAGTGAGACCCAGTACTTC.

V and J are TRBV9 and TRBJ2-4; D is possibly TRBD2 (6 bases). V shed 4 bases and J shed 0 bases, with 14 bases lying between them. CDR3 length: 16 residues. Looked up from germline, CDR1 is SGDLS and CDR2 is YYNGEE. The CDR3 DNA sequence: TGTGCCAGCAGCCCGACGGAGGGGATAGCCAAAAACATTCAGTACTTC. It specifies CASSPTEGIAKNIQYF. The complete variable domain, with remaining parts taken from reference TRBV9 and TRBJ2-4, reads DSGVTQTPKHLITATGQRVTLRCSPRSGDLSVYWYQQSLDQGLQFLIQYYNGEERAKGNILERFSAQQFPDLHSELNLSSLELGDSALYFCASSPTEGIAKNIQYFGAGTRLSVL.